Listed below are T cell receptor beta chains from one sample, sequenced in a study of blood T cell repertoires in COVID-19. Measured with immunoSEQ multiplex PCR; TCRdb has only the in-frame clones, and not every one. The table lists approximately 260,000 clones, more than 80% of them singletons, with about 4% in the top ten. Sequences were obtained from peripheral blood. These receptors came from a woman aged 40 to 50 with acute or convalescent COVID-19. CDR3s include the opening cysteine and the closing phenylalanine or tryptophan. The D gene is left open where the match is weak. Expanded clones are given a class, and other clones once, few, many or no size at all.

size,J,D,V,CDR3,DNA
once,TRBJ1-2,.,TRBV25-1,CASSDWTELSSGYTF,TGTGCCAGCAGTGATTGGACAGAGCTTAGCTCCGGCTACACCTTC
.,TRBJ1-1,.,TRBV29-1,CSVDGGTEAFF,TGCAGCGTTGACGGGGGCACTGAAGCTTTCTTT
.,TRBJ1-2,.,TRBV19,CASNTGYYGYTF,TGTGCCAGTAATACAGGGTACTATGGCTACACCTTC
.,TRBJ1-3,.,TRBV6-5,CASSYPPRQRGNTIYF,TGTGCCAGCAGTTACCCACCCCGACAGAGAGGAAACACCATATATTTT
.,TRBJ1-1,.,TRBV30,CAWQIGAMNTEAFF,TGTGCCTGGCAGATAGGGGCCATGAACACTGAAGCTTTCTTT
.,TRBJ2-2,.,TRBV9,CASSVGGADTGELFF,TGTGCCAGCAGCGTAGGCGGGGCAGACACCGGGGAGCTGTTTTTT
.,TRBJ2-3,TRBD2,TRBV11-2,CASSRTGSAGGDTQYF,TGTGCCAGCAGCCGGACCGGGAGCGCGGGGGGAGATACGCAGTATTTT
.,TRBJ1-5,.,TRBV5-6,CASSIKSNQPQHF,TGTGCCAGCAGCATAAAAAGCAATCAGCCCCAGCATTTT
.,TRBJ2-1,.,TRBV24-1,CATSDFRGEQFF,TGTGCCACCAGTGATTTTCGGGGGGAGCAGTTCTTC
.,TRBJ1-3,.,TRBV4-1,CASSQFRGNTIYF,TGCGCCAGCAGCCAATTTCGGGGAAACACCATATATTTT
.,TRBJ2-1,.,TRBV9,CASSVGPRVQGYNEQFF,TGTGCCAGCAGCGTAGGGCCCCGGGTCCAAGGTTACAATGAGCAGTTCTTC
.,TRBJ1-6,TRBD1,TRBV6-5,CASSHTGGGSPLHF,TGTGCCAGCAGCCATACAGGGGGCGGTTCACCCCTCCACTTT
.,TRBJ1-2,TRBD1,TRBV2,CASRIDRDGYTF,TGTGCCAGCAGGATCGACAGGGATGGCTACACCTTC
.,TRBJ1-1,.,TRBV18,CASSRTEANTEAFF,TGTGCCAGCTCACGGACGGAGGCGAACACTGAAGCTTTCTTT
.,TRBJ1-3,.,TRBV28,CASSPRPSGKGSF,TGTGCCAGCAGTCCACGGCCCTCGGGGAAGGGATCCTTT
.,TRBJ1-5,.,TRBV6-1,CASSEVGQNNQPQHF,TGTGCCAGCAGTGAAGTAGGACAGAACAATCAGCCCCAGCATTTT
.,TRBJ2-2,TRBD2,TRBV2,CASSYPRGSNTGELFF,TGTGCCAGCAGTTACCCGCGGGGGTCGAACACCGGGGAGCTGTTTTTT
.,TRBJ2-5,TRBD2,TRBV18,CASSPTGGGSFETQYF,TGTGCCAGCTCACCAACGGGGGGAGGGTCGTTCGAGACCCAGTACTTC
.,TRBJ1-3,.,TRBV2,CARRGSQGSGNTIYF,TGTGCCAGGCGGGGGTCGCAAGGCTCTGGAAACACCATATATTTT
.,TRBJ1-4,.,TRBV24-1,CATSDLEEFATNEKLFF,TGTGCCACCAGTGATTTAGAGGAGTTTGCAACTAATGAAAAACTGTTTTTT